One and the same sample provided the 9 T cell receptor beta chains below, sequenced in a study of CD8 T cells in ankylosing spondylitis. Broader study findings: Seven to nine highly homologous variants formed a TCR beta motif that appeared characteristic of ankylosing spondylitis blood.

TCRdb processed the 5' RACE reads anew with MiXCR; each CDR3 protein has one entry. This repertoire shows roughly 700,000 distinct CDR3 sequences, around 20% found once; its top ten account for 15% to 20%. Their recognized antigens are unknown. The sequenced material came from blood, either unsorted or a sorted T cell fraction (not recorded which). The receptors here all came from a male donor with ankylosing spondylitis.

V usage is TRBV12-3 or TRBV12-4 and J usage is TRBJ1-4; D gene uncertain. V was clipped by 3 bases and J by 7 bases, with 21 bases between them. The CDR3 sequence is 17 residues long. For the CDR3, the DNA is TGTGCCAGCAGTTTCCGACCGATGGCTTTGTCGGGTGAAAAACTGTTTTTT. Translation gives CASSFRPMALSGEKLFF.

As regards this clonotype: The junction departs from the called germline gene at one end, perhaps through a read error. The chain couples TRBV10-3 to TRBJ2-4, with TRBD2 identical over 11 bases. Per the germline V gene, CDR1 is ENHRY and CDR2 is SYGVKD. This CDR3 comprises 19 residues. CDR3 sequence (DNA): TGTGCCAGCAGTGAGCGACTAGCGGGGACAGGACTAGCCAAAAACATTCAGTACTTC. Amino acid sequence: CASSERLAGTGLAKNIQYF.

The gene calls are TRBV5-1 and TRBJ2-1; 10 nucleotides line up with TRBD2. The CDR3 covers 14 residues. Germline values: CDR1 SGHRS, CDR2 YFSETQ. V lost 1 base and J lost 8; bases outside the gene matches: 3. The CDR3 sequence is CASSLRLAGDEQFF. The CDR3 DNA reads TGCGCCAGCAGCTTGCGCCTAGCGGGGGATGAGCAGTTCTTC. Based on the CDR3 plus reference TRBV5-1 and TRBJ2-1, the full variable domain is KAGVTQTPRYLIKTRGQQVTLSCSPISGHRSVSWYQQTPGQGLQFLFEYFSETQRNKGNFPGRFSGRQFSNSRSEMNVSTLELGDSALYLCASSLRLAGDEQFFGPGTRLTVL.

This clonotype was detected a few times. The chain has TRBV7-3 and TRBJ2-7; 8 positions match TRBD2. The V gene end was trimmed by 4 bases and the J gene end by 2 bases; junction bases not matched to a gene: 7. The length of the CDR3 is 15 residues. The germline V gene encodes CDR1 SGHTA and CDR2 FQGTGA. CDR3 DNA: TGTGCCAGCAGCTCCTTTAGCGGGGCAGCCTACGAGCAGTACTTC. Its translation is CASSSFSGAAYEQYF.

This clonotype was seen more than once but under ten times. The rearrangement joins TRBV5-1 to TRBJ2-7; D assignment may be TRBD1 or TRBD2 (6 bases each). Trimming took 6 bases from V and 5 from J, leaving 15 bases between them. This CDR3 spans 13 amino acids. Germline V gene data show CDR1 as SGHRS and CDR2 as YFSETQ. CDR3 nucleotide sequence: TGCGCCAGCAAATCGGGGGCGGCCAACGAGCAGTACTTC. Translation: CASKSGAANEQYF.

This clonotype was seen a few times. The chain employs TRBV20-1 and TRBJ2-1; no firm D call. CDR1 is DFQATT, CDR2 SNEGSKA, per germline (reference sequence). V was clipped by 3 bases and J by 3 bases, with 12 bases between them. CDR3 length equals 14 residues. CDR3 amino acids: CSARADKFYNEQFF. In DNA, the CDR3 is TGCAGTGCTAGGGCTGACAAATTCTACAATGAGCAGTTCTTC.

The V call is TRBV11-2, the J call TRBJ2-1; D is ambiguous. Germline CDR1 and CDR2: SGHAT and FQNNGV. CDR3 length: 16 amino acids. The V and J ends lost 1 base and 2 bases respectively, with 12 bases between them. The CDR3 DNA reads as TGTGCCAGCAGCTTAGGGCAGTCCCCAGCCTACAATGAGCAGTTCTTC. Its translation: CASSLGQSPAYNEQFF.

The J gene is TRBJ1-1, the V gene TRBV18; no clear D. Trimming left V 4 bases short and J 5 bases short, with 8 bases between. From germline, CDR1 is KGHSH and CDR2 LQKENI. The CDR3 is 12 residues long. The CDR3 loop is CASSQGFTEAFF. CDR3 nucleotide sequence: TGTGCCAGCTCACAGGGTTTTACTGAAGCTTTCTTT.

The V gene is TRBV24-1, the J gene TRBJ2-1; 9 bases align to TRBD2. The V and J ends lost 3 bases and 3 bases, in that order; junction bases with no gene match: 5. Per the germline V gene, CDR1 is KGHDR and CDR2 is SFDVKD. This CDR3 region has 16 residues. The CDR3 nucleotides are TGTGCCACCAGTGATGTAGCGGGAGCGAACTACAATGAGCAGTTCTTC. Its protein is CATSDVAGANYNEQFF.